These T cell receptor beta chains were read from a single sample in a study of naive and memory T cell subsets. In TCRdb, the 5' RACE reads were re-called with MiXCR into one record per CDR3 protein. The table has more than 50,000 distinct CDR3 sequences, 7% to 8% seen once; the top ten hold less than 20%. The receptors here all came from a female donor in good health. The conserved cysteine and the conserved F or W are not part of the CDR3 here.

j_gene | v_gene | CDR3aa
TRBJ2-5 | TRBV7-9 | ASSETGARIETQY
TRBJ1-1 | TRBV11-1 | ASSLAWQYTEAF
TRBJ2-7 | TRBV28 | ASSSSSGFSYEQY
TRBJ2-6 | TRBV3-1 | ASSLLRSGANVLT
TRBJ2-3 | TRBV7-9 | ASPPGGPVDTQY
TRBJ1-2 | TRBV6-6 | ASTLGTGGRPYGYT
TRBJ2-1 | TRBV27 | ASTHRGSSYNEQF
TRBJ2-7 | TRBV13 | ASSLDRGRSYEQY
TRBJ2-1 | TRBV28 | ASSRGQGARGEQF
TRBJ2-7 | TRBV3-1 | ASSQGRRKQY
TRBJ2-7 | TRBV7-2 | ASSLYGVSTYEQY
TRBJ2-1 | TRBV27 | ASSLGQHNEQF
TRBJ1-2 | TRBV5-1 | ASSSSTGLDGYT
TRBJ1-3 | TRBV12-3/TRBV12-4 | ASSAHTGNTIY
TRBJ1-1 | TRBV29-1 | SGGTVNTEAF
TRBJ1-4 | TRBV2 | ASCRDTIWDEKLF
TRBJ2-1 | TRBV5-1 | ASSGSHRLKDEQF
TRBJ2-3 | TRBV20-1 | SASPAAGGLANTDTQY
TRBJ2-1 | TRBV2 | ASSRSSYNEQF
TRBJ2-1 | TRBV19 | ASSIVGDSYNEQF
TRBJ2-6 | TRBV28 | ASSAPGTGANVLT
TRBJ1-1 | TRBV7-9 | ASSPQPGQTMNTEAF
TRBJ2-7 | TRBV12-3/TRBV12-4 | ASSSTGQGNFYEQY
TRBJ2-7 | TRBV28 | ASSRTRSEQY
TRBJ2-7 | TRBV11-2 | ASSLDPGGYEQY
TRBJ2-2 | TRBV27 | ASSFRTGRGSNTGELF
TRBJ2-5 | TRBV7-2 | ASSLAGGTSGQETQY